Presented here are 10 T cell receptor beta chains from one specimen sequenced in a study of CD8 T cells in ankylosing spondylitis. Study results and caveats: A motif in TCR beta, a set of 8 or 9 highly homologous variants, appeared characteristic of ankylosing spondylitis blood.

For these TCRs, the target antigens are not known. One entry per CDR3 protein results from TCRdb running MiXCR on the 5' RACE reads. The repertoire consists of over 400,000 distinct CDR3 sequences, with 25% to 30% occurring once and the leading ten covering 0.75% to 0.9%. Material: blood, either unsorted or a sorted T cell fraction (not recorded which). The receptors stem from a male donor with ankylosing spondylitis.

The rearrangement uses TRBV29-1 and TRBJ2-1; a possible D gene is TRBD2 (6 bases). Germline V gene data show CDR1 as SQVTM and CDR2 as ANQGSEA. The germline V and J ends were trimmed by 8 bases and 2 bases, with 13 bases remaining between them. This CDR3 is 13 amino acids long. The CDR3 region is CSFIAATYNEQFF. In nucleotides, the CDR3 is TGCAGCTTCATAGCGGCAACCTACAATGAGCAGTTCTTC.

V usage is TRBV15 and J usage is TRBJ1-6; no firm D call. Between the trimmed V and J ends, which lost 5 bases and 6 bases, there was a span of 8 bases. There are 13 residues in the CDR3. The V gene's germline CDR1 is LNHNV and CDR2 YYDKDF (reference sequence). CDR3 sequence: CATSLDRNSPLHF. The CDR3 bases are TGTGCCACCAGCCTTGATCGTAATTCACCCCTCCACTTT.

In its sample, this clonotype was seen many times. The chain employs TRBV12-3 or TRBV12-4 and TRBJ1-5, with unresolved D. Trimming removed 6 bases from V and 7 bases from J, with 10 bases in between. The length of the CDR3 is 12 residues. For the CDR3, the DNA is TGTGCCAGCAGCCTAGTTGGGCAGCCCCAGCATTTT. Protein product: CASSLVGQPQHF.

In this sample, this clonotype turned up a few times. CDR3 amino acids: CSVDGAGANVLTF. The CDR3 region has the DNA TGCAGCGTTGACGGGGCTGGGGCCAACGTCCTGACTTTC. V usage is TRBV29-1 and J usage is TRBJ2-6, with D tentatively TRBD2 (5 bases). Trimming pared 3 bases from V and 2 bases from J, leaving 5 bases between. Germline loops: CDR1 SQVTM, CDR2 ANQGSEA. The CDR3 loop spans 13 amino acids.

This clonotype was seen a handful of times. The V gene is TRBV7-2, the J gene TRBJ2-1; 14 positions match TRBD2. The CDR3 runs to 18 residues. Germline loops: CDR1 SGHTA, CDR2 FQGNSA. V was pared by 0 bases and J by 4 bases, with 5 bases of the junction left unmatched. The chain's CDR3 is CASSLAPWTSGGYNEQFF. The CDR3 nucleotides are TGTGCCAGCAGCTTAGCCCCCTGGACTAGCGGGGGGTACAATGAGCAGTTCTTC.

V is TRBV5-4 and J is TRBJ2-1; TRBD2 aligns across 9 bases. The V gene end was trimmed by 1 base and the J gene end by 0 bases; junction bases not matched to a gene: 11. The CDR3 is 19 residues long. Germline assignment: CDR1 SGHNT and CDR2 YYREEE (reference sequence). Here the CDR3 reads CASSLPFSGRSSSYNEQFF. DNA of the CDR3: TGTGCCAGCAGCTTGCCTTTTAGCGGGAGAAGTAGCTCCTACAATGAGCAGTTCTTC.

The rearrangement links TRBV7-9 to TRBJ2-2, with TRBD1 matching 8 bases. The germline CDR1 and CDR2 sequences are SEHNR and FQNEAQ (reference sequence). This CDR3 has 15 residues. V shed 1 base and J 3 bases; nucleotides not matched to a gene: 1. The CDR3 DNA sequence: TGTGCCAGCAGCTTAGGACAGGGGTACACCGGGGAGCTGTTTTTT. It is translated as CASSLGQGYTGELFF. The variable domain in full, completed from reference TRBV7-9 and TRBJ2-2, reads DTGVSQNPRHKITKRGQNVTFRCDPISEHNRLYWYRQTLGQGPEFLTYFQNEAQLEKSRLLSDRFSAERPKGSFSTLEIQRTEQGDSAMYLCASSLGQGYTGELFFGEGSRLTVL.

The V call is TRBV25-1, the J call TRBJ1-1; D perhaps matches TRBD1 (6 bases). CDR3 length: 11 amino acids. Trimming left V 8 bases short and J 7 bases short, with 11 bases between. Per the germline V gene, CDR1 is MGHDK and CDR2 is SYGVNS. CDR3 nucleotide sequence: TGTGCCAGCGTGGACAGATTTGAAGCTTTCTTT. This sequence encodes CASVDRFEAFF.

The gene calls are TRBV30 and TRBJ1-4; 8 bases are shared with TRBD1. Germline V gives CDR1 GTSNPN, CDR2 SVGIG (reference sequence). The V and J ends lost 5 bases and 7 bases, in that order; junction bases with no gene match: 12. This CDR3 has 15 residues. CDR3 sequence reads: CAWDPGQAGAEKLFF. The CDR3 bases are TGTGCCTGGGACCCGGGACAGGCCGGAGCTGAAAAACTGTTTTTT.

V is TRBV3-1 and J is TRBJ1-1; 11 positions agree with TRBD1. Germline V gene lookup returns CDR1 LGHDT and CDR2 YNNKEL (reference sequence). The CDR3 length is 13 residues. V shed 3 bases and J 8 bases; nucleotides not matched to a gene: 2. In DNA form, the CDR3 reads TGTGCCAGCAGCCACGGACAGGGGGCGGAAGCTTTCTTT. Amino acids: CASSHGQGAEAFF.